Sequencing of this TCR beta chain was carried out in a study of Ad26.COV2.S vaccination and SARS-CoV-2 variants. Study-level information: Donor allocation was to the COV1001 Ad26.COV2.S trial arm. By the intramuscular route, Ad26.COV2.S was given once, or twice 56 days apart. Study conclusions and caveats: Reported post-vaccination CD8+ and CD4+ T cell responses to spike showed substantial breadth.

As for treatment: about 20 received Ad26.COV2.S at low or high dose, single or two shots; 5 received placebo; per-sample allocation not given. Sample collection was performed on day 63 after the first vaccine or placebo injection. Some clones are missing from TCRdb's copy, which holds only in-frame ones; the method was immunoSEQ multiplex PCR. This sample has around 400,000 clones, with approximately 83% found just once. Remarks on this clone: What it binds is not known.

The trim removed 3 bases at V and 0 bases at J, leaving 10 bases unmatched. Looked up from germline, CDR1 is LNHDA and CDR2 is SQIVND (reference sequence). The CDR3 runs to 17 residues. The source material was peripheral blood, sampled in a trial of Ad26.COV2.S vaccine versus placebo. This TCR was recovered from a person between 18 and 65 years old who received the Ad26.COV2.S COVID-19 vaccine or a placebo. The chain links TRBV19 to TRBJ2-5; 7 nucleotides align to TRBD1. The CDR3 DNA follows: TGTGCCAGTAGTATCCGACCGGGACAGCTATACCAAGAGACCCAGTACTTC. Encoded protein: CASSIRPGQLYQETQYF.